This record looks at one T cell receptor (beta chain) sequence and its context. Antigen unknown. At least one PBMC sample before ART and at least two after were required. This record comes from a study of long-term antiretroviral therapy in people with HIV. Findings and caveats of the study: HIV repertoires covered narrower CDR3 length ranges than controls did.

Germline assignment: CDR1 WSHSY and CDR2 SAAADI. CDR3 length equals 14 residues. The junction had 6 bases not matched to a gene; V was cut back by 6 bases and J by 4 bases. Version v3.0 of the immunoSEQ assay ran at survey level. Data came from immunoSEQ multiplex PCR; TCRdb stores just in-frame clones and leaves some out. The sample records about 18,000 clones, about 81% being singletons. Sequencing used unsorted PBMCs, obtained 0.3 years after starting antiretroviral therapy. V usage is TRBV10-2 and J usage is TRBJ1-2; 9 positions match TRBD1. This receptor was obtained from a woman in her forties or fifties with HIV. The DNA of the CDR3 is TGCGCCAGCAGCCCGGGACAGGGATTCTATGGCTACACCTTC. Protein: CASSPGQGFYGYTF.